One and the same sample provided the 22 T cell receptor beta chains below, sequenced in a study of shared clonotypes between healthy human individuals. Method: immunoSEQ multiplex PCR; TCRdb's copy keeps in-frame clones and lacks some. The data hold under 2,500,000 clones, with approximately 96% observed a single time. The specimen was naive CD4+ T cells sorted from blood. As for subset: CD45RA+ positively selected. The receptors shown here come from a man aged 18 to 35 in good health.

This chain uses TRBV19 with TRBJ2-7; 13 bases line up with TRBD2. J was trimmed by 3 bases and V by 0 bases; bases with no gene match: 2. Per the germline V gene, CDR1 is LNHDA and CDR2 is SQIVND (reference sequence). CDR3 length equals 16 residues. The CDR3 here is CASSIEGTSGNYEQYF. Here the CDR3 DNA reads TGTGCCAGTAGTATAGAGGGGACTAGCGGGAACTACGAGCAGTACTTC. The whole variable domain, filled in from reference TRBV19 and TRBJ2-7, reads DGGITQSPKYLFRKEGQNVTLSCEQNLNHDAMYWYRQDPGQGLRLIYYSQIVNDFQKGDIAEGYSVSREKKESFPLTVTSAQKNPTAFYLCASSIEGTSGNYEQYFGPGTRLTVT.

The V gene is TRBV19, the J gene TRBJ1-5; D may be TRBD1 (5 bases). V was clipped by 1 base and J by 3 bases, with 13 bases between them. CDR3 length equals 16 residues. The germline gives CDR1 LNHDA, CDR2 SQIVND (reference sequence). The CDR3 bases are TGTGCCAGTAGTATAGTGGGGACGAGGGACAATCAGCCCCAGCATTTT. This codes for CASSIVGTRDNQPQHF.

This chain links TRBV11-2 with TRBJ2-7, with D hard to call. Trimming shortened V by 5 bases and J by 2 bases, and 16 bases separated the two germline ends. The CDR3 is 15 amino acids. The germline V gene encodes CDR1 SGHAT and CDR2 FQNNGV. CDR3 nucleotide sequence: TGTGCCAGCAGCCCCCGTGGTTGGGGTACCTACGAGCAGTACTTC. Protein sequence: CASSPRGWGTYEQYF.

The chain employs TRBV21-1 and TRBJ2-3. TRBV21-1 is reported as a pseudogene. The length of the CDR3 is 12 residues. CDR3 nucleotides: TGTGCCGGGAATGACAGCACAGATACGCAGTATTTT. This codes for CAGNDSTDTQYF.

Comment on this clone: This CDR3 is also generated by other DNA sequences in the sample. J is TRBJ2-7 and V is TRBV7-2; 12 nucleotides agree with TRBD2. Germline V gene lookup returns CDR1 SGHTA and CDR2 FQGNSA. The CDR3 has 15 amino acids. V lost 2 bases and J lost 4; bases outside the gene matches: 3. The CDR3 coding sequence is TGTGCCAGCAGCTTACTAGCGGGGGGGCCTTACGAGCAGTACTTC. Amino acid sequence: CASSLLAGGPYEQYF.

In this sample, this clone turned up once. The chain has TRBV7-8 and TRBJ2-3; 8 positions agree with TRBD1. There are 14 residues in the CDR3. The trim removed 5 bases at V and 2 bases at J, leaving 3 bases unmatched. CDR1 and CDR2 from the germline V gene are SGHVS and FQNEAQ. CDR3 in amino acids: CASSTDRATDTQYF. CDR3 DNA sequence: TGTGCCAGCAGCACGGACAGGGCCACAGATACGCAGTATTTT.

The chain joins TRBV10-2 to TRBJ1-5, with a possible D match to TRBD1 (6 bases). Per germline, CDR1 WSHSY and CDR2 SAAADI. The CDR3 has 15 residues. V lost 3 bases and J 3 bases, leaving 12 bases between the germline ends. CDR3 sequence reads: CASSDEGGFNQPQHF. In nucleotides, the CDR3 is TGCGCCAGCAGTGATGAGGGGGGGTTCAATCAGCCCCAGCATTTT.

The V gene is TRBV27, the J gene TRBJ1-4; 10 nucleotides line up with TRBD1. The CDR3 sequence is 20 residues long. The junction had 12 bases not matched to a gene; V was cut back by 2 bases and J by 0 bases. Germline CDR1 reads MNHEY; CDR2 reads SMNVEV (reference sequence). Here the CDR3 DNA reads TGTGCCAGCAGTTTACGAGGGACAGGGGAAGTTGGGGCAACTAATGAAAAACTGTTTTTT. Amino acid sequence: CASSLRGTGEVGATNEKLFF.

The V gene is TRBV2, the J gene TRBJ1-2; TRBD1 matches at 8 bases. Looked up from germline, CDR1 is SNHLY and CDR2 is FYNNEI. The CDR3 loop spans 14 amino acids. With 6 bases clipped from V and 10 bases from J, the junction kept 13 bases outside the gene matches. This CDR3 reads CASRPGTGVSDYTF. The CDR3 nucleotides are TGTGCCAGCAGGCCCGGGACAGGAGTATCGGACTACACCTTC.

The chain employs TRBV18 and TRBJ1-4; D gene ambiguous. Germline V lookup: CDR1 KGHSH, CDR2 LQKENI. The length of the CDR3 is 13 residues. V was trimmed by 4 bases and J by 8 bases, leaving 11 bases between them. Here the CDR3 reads CASSRGLEEKLFF. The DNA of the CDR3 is TGTGCCAGCTCACGAGGCTTGGAAGAAAAACTGTTTTTT.

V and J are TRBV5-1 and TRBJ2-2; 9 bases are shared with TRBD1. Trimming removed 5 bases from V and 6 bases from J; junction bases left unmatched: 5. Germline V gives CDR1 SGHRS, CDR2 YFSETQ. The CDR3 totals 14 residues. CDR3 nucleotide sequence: TGCGCCAGCAGGGACGGACAGGGGTCCGGGGAGCTGTTTTTT. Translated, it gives CASRDGQGSGELFF.

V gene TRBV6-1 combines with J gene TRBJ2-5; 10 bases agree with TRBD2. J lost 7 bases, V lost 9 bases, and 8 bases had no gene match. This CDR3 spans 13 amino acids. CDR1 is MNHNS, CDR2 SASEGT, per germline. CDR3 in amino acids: CASGGTSDGTQYF. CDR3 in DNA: TGTGCCAGTGGCGGGACTAGCGATGGGACCCAGTACTTC.

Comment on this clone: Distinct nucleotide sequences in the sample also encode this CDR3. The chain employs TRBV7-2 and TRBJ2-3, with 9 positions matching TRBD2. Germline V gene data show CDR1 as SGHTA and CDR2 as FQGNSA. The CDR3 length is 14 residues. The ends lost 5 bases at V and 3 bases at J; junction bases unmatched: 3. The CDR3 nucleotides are TGTGCCAGCAGCCCGGGACTAGCAACAGATACGCAGTATTTT. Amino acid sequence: CASSPGLATDTQYF.

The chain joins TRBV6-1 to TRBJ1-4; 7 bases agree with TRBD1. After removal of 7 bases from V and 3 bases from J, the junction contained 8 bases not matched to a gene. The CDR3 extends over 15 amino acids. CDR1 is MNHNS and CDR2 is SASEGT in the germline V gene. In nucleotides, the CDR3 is TGTGCCAGCACCGAAGGGACAGTCGCTAATGAAAAACTGTTTTTT. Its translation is CASTEGTVANEKLFF.

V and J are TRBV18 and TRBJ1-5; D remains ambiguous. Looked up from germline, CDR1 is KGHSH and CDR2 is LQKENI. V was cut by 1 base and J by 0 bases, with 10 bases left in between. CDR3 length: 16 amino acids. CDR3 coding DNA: TGTGCCAGCTCACCACAGGGCAGCTATAGCAATCAGCCCCAGCATTTT. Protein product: CASSPQGSYSNQPQHF.

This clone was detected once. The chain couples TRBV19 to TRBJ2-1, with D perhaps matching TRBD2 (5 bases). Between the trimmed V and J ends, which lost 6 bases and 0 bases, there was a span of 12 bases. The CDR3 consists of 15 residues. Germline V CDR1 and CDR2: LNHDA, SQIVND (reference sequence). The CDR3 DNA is TGTGCCAGTAGGTTACTTGGGAGCTCCTACAATGAGCAGTTCTTC. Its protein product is CASRLLGSSYNEQFF.

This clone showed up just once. The CDR3 spells CASSLGGQEGGIQYF. CDR3 in DNA: TGCGCCAGCAGCTTGGGCGGACAGGAGGGCGGCATTCAGTACTTC. This rearrangement joins TRBV5-1 to TRBJ2-4, with D possibly matching TRBD1 (7 bases). The V gene's germline CDR1 is SGHRS and CDR2 YFSETQ. This CDR3 is built from 15 residues. Trimming took 0 bases from V and 9 from J, leaving 16 bases between them.

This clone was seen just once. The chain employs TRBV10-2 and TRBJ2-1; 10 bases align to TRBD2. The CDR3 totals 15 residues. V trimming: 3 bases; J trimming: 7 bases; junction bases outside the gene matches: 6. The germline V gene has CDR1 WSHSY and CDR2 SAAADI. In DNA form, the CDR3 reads TGCGCCAGCAGTGATCCCCCAGCGGGAGGGAATGAGCAGTTCTTC. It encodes CASSDPPAGGNEQFF.

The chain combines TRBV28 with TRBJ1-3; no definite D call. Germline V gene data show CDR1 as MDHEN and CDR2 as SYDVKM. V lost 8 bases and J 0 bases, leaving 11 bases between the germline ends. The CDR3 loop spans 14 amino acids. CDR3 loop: CASSSVISGNTIYF. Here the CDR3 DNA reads TGTGCCAGCTCCTCAGTTATCTCTGGAAACACCATATATTTT. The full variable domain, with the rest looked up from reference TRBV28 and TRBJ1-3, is DVKVTQSSRYLVKRTGEKVFLECVQDMDHENMFWYRQDPGLGLRLIYFSYDVKMKEKGDIPEGYSVSREKKERFSLILESASTNQTSMYLCASSSVISGNTIYFGEGSWLTVV.

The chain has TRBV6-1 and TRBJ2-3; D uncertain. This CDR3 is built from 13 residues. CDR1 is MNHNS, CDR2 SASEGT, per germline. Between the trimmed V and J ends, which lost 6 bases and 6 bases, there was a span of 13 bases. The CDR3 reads CASSQDARDTQYF. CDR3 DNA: TGTGCCAGCAGCCAAGATGCTAGGGATACGCAGTATTTT.

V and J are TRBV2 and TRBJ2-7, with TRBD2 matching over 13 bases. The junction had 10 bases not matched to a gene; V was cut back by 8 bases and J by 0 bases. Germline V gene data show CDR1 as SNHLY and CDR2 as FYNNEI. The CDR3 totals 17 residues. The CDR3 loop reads CASQSRLAGGTSYEQYF. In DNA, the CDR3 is TGTGCCAGCCAGAGTCGACTAGCGGGGGGAACCTCCTACGAGCAGTACTTC.

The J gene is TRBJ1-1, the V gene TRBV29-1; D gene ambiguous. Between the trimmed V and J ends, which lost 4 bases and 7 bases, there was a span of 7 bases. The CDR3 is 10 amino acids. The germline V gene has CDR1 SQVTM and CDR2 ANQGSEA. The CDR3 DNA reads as TGCAGCGTTGGGCAGGTTGAAGCTTTCTTT. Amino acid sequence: CSVGQVEAFF.